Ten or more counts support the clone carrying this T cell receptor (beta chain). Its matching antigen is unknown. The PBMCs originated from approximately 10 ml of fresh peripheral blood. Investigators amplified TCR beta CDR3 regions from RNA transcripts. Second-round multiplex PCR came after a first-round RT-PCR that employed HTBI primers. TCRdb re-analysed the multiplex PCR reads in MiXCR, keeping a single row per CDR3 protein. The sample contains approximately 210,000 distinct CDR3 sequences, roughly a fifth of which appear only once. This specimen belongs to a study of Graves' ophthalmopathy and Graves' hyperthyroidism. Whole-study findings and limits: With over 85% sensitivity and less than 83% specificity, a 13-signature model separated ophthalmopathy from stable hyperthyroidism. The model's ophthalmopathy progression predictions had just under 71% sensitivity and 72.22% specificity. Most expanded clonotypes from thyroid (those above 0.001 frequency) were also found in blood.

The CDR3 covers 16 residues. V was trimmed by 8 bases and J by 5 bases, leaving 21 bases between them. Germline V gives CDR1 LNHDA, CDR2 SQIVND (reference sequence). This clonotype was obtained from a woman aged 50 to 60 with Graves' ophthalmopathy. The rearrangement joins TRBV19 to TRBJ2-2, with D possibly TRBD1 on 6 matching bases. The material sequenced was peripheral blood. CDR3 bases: TGTGCCAGTCACTCCCGGCAGGGGCTGCGGACCGGGGAGCTGTTTTTT. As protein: CASHSRQGLRTGELFF. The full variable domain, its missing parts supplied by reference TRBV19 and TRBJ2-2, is DGGITQSPKYLFRKEGQNVTLSCEQNLNHDAMYWYRQDPGQGLRLIYYSQIVNDFQKGDIAEGYSVSREKKESFPLTVTSAQKNPTAFYLCASHSRQGLRTGELFFGEGSRLTVL.